The 25 T cell receptor beta chains presented below share a single source sample, sequenced in a study of T cells in Graves' hyperthyroidism and ophthalmopathy. From RNA transcripts, TCR beta CDR3 regions were amplified. In the first-round RT-PCR of the TCR CDR3, the HTBI primer set was used. TCRdb used MiXCR to reprocess the multiplex PCR reads, holding one entry per CDR3 protein. The sample carries around 520,000 distinct CDR3 sequences, around 15% recorded once. Sample: blood. The receptors derive from a woman in her forties with Graves' hyperthyroidism.

Regarding this clonotype: A much more abundant neighbour one base away suggests this may be a read error. The chain employs TRBV7-9 and TRBJ2-2; TRBD2 aligns across 12 bases. With 3 bases clipped from V and 6 bases from J, the junction kept 2 bases outside the gene matches. CDR1 is SEHNR and CDR2 is FQNEAQ in the germline V gene (reference sequence). There are 15 residues in the CDR3. This CDR3 reads CASSFGLAGPGELFF. The CDR3 DNA sequence: TGTGCCAGCAGCTTCGGACTAGCGGGACCCGGGGAGCTGTTTTTT.

The J gene is TRBJ1-2, the V gene TRBV7-2, with 8 bases fitting TRBD1. After removal of 5 bases from V and 8 bases from J, the junction contained 7 bases not matched to a gene. In germline, CDR1 is SGHTA, CDR2 FQGNSA. This CDR3 is built from 13 residues. The CDR3 reads CASSQQGVRGYTF. Here the CDR3 DNA reads TGTGCCAGCAGCCAACAGGGGGTACGAGGCTACACCTTC.

The genes are TRBV20-1 and TRBJ2-7; TRBD2 matches at 10 bases. Germline-derived CDR1 and CDR2 are DFQATT and SNEGSKA (reference sequence). This CDR3 contains 15 residues. The V gene end was trimmed by 0 bases and the J gene end by 5 bases; junction bases not matched to a gene: 7. CDR3 protein: CSARDPSGSIDEQYF. DNA of the CDR3: TGCAGTGCTAGAGATCCTAGCGGGAGTATCGACGAGCAGTACTTC.

This clonotype was seen more than once but under ten times. The chain combines TRBV14 with TRBJ2-3, with D possibly matching TRBD1 (5 bases). The CDR3 consists of 19 residues. V gave up 0 bases and J gave up 0 bases, with 19 bases separating them. In germline, CDR1 is SGHDN, CDR2 FVKESK. The CDR3 DNA sequence: TGTGCCAGCAGCCAAGATCTAATGACAGCGTACTCTAGCACAGATACGCAGTATTTT. Protein product: CASSQDLMTAYSSTDTQYF.

This clonotype has at least ten counts. This chain joins TRBV20-1 and TRBJ2-1; D not resolved. Germline CDR1 and CDR2: DFQATT and SNEGSKA (reference sequence). This CDR3 contains 8 residues. The V gene lost 7 bases and the J gene lost 6 bases, with 1 base spanning the gap. The DNA of the CDR3 is TGCAGTGTCAATGAGCAGTTCTTC. Its translation: CSVNEQFF.

J is TRBJ2-7 and V is TRBV3-1; 8 bases are shared with TRBD2. Germline CDR1 LGHDT, CDR2 YNNKEL (reference sequence). V dropped 4 bases and J dropped 3; count of bases not matched to a gene: 2. The CDR3 has 13 amino acids. The CDR3 bases are TGTGCCAGCAGCCGAGGGACTAGCTACGAGCAGTACTTC. Encoded protein: CASSRGTSYEQYF.

This clonotype has ten or more counts. The chain links TRBV30 to TRBJ2-1; 10 bases agree with TRBD2. The trim removed 2 bases at V and 4 bases at J, leaving 5 bases unmatched. Germline values: CDR1 GTSNPN, CDR2 SVGIG (reference sequence). The CDR3 length is 15 residues. The CDR3 DNA reads as TGTGCCTGGAGTCCACTAGCGGGGACTTACAATGAGCAGTTCTTC. It translates to CAWSPLAGTYNEQFF.

This clonotype was counted at least ten times. V gene TRBV11-2 combines with J gene TRBJ2-1; TRBD1 might be the D (6 bases). CDR3 size: 15 residues. Germline CDR1 SGHAT, CDR2 FQNNGV. Trimming pared 0 bases from V and 6 bases from J, leaving 12 bases between. This chain's CDR3 is CASSLDGIQGNEQFF. CDR3 in DNA: TGTGCCAGCAGCTTAGATGGGATACAGGGCAATGAGCAGTTCTTC.

This clonotype was counted many times. The chain joins TRBV5-1 to TRBJ2-1; 7 bases fit TRBD1. CDR3 length equals 16 residues. Germline CDR1 is SGHRS and CDR2 is YFSETQ. Trimming at V came to 4 bases and at J to 0 bases, leaving 7 bases not matched to a gene. Here the CDR3 DNA reads TGCGCCAGCAGCACGACAGGGATGGGCTCCTACAATGAGCAGTTCTTC. The encoded protein is CASSTTGMGSYNEQFF. The variable domain in full, with the rest retrieved from reference TRBV5-1 and TRBJ2-1, is KAGVTQTPRYLIKTRGQQVTLSCSPISGHRSVSWYQQTPGQGLQFLFEYFSETQRNKGNFPGRFSGRQFSNSRSEMNVSTLELGDSALYLCASSTTGMGSYNEQFFGPGTRLTVL.

This clonotype was counted at least ten times. The rearrangement joins TRBV11-2 to TRBJ2-1; 7 bases agree with TRBD2. V was clipped by 6 bases and J by 4 bases; unmatched bases: 15. Germline assignment: CDR1 SGHAT and CDR2 FQNNGV. The CDR3 loop spans 17 amino acids. CDR3 amino acids: CASSLILEGGPYNEQFF. The CDR3 DNA reads as TGTGCCAGCAGTTTAATTCTTGAGGGAGGGCCGTACAATGAGCAGTTCTTC.

The sample holds a few counts of this clonotype. The chain joins TRBV19 to TRBJ2-1; no definite D call. The CDR3 extends over 13 amino acids. The germline V gene has CDR1 LNHDA and CDR2 SQIVND (reference sequence). The V gene lost 5 bases and the J gene lost 4 bases, with 9 bases spanning the gap. The CDR3 bases are TGTGCCAGTAGTCCTAGGACGTACAATGAGCAGTTCTTC. It is translated as CASSPRTYNEQFF. Supplemented by reference TRBV19 and TRBJ2-1, the full variable domain reads DGGITQSPKYLFRKEGQNVTLSCEQNLNHDAMYWYRQDPGQGLRLIYYSQIVNDFQKGDIAEGYSVSREKKESFPLTVTSAQKNPTAFYLCASSPRTYNEQFFGPGTRLTVL.

The chain has TRBV28 and TRBJ2-7, with D perhaps TRBD1 (6 bases). This CDR3 is 15 amino acids long. The V and J ends lost 6 bases and 2 bases respectively, with 17 bases between them. CDR1 and CDR2 from the germline V gene are MDHEN and SYDVKM. The CDR3 bases are TGTGCCAGCAGCAGTACGGTCGGACAGACCTACGAGCAGTACTTC. This gives the protein CASSSTVGQTYEQYF. The variable domain in full, with the rest retrieved from reference TRBV28 and TRBJ2-7, is DVKVTQSSRYLVKRTGEKVFLECVQDMDHENMFWYRQDPGLGLRLIYFSYDVKMKEKGDIPEGYSVSREKKERFSLILESASTNQTSMYLCASSSTVGQTYEQYFGPGTRLTVT.

This clonotype was seen just once. This chain links TRBV24-1 with TRBJ2-5; 9 bases align to TRBD1. Germline CDR1 and CDR2: KGHDR and SFDVKD. Trimming cost V 1 base and J 5 bases; bases outside gene matches: 13. The CDR3 runs 18 residues. CDR3: CATSDFRDREVMRETQYF. The CDR3 bases are TGTGCCACCAGTGATTTCAGGGACAGGGAGGTAATGCGGGAGACCCAGTACTTC.

This clonotype was picked up a small number of times. The chain is built from TRBV7-9 and TRBJ1-6; no clear D gene. The V and J ends lost 5 bases and 7 bases respectively, with 12 bases between them. The CDR3 has 14 residues. Germline CDR1 and CDR2: SEHNR and FQNEAQ (reference sequence). The CDR3 coding sequence is TGTGCCAGCAGCCTTGAGGGTGAAAATTCACCCCTCCACTTT. Its protein is CASSLEGENSPLHF.

The chain carries TRBV9 and TRBJ2-2; D gene uncertain. Germline V gene sequence: CDR1 SGDLS, CDR2 YYNGEE. V was trimmed by 0 bases and J by 2 bases, leaving 8 bases between them. The CDR3 consists of 15 residues. The CDR3 sequence: CASSVVAGNTGELFF. The DNA of the CDR3 is TGTGCCAGCAGCGTAGTGGCAGGCAACACCGGGGAGCTGTTTTTT.

This clonotype was counted at least ten times. CDR3 sequence (DNA): TGCAGTGCTAGAGATCTAGCGGGAGGCTACAATGAGCAGTTCTTC. It is translated as CSARDLAGGYNEQFF. The chain uses TRBV20-1 and TRBJ2-1; 11 bases are shared with TRBD2. The V and J ends lost 0 bases and 3 bases, in that order; junction bases with no gene match: 1. Germline V gives CDR1 DFQATT, CDR2 SNEGSKA (reference sequence). The CDR3 loop spans 15 amino acids.

This rearrangement joins TRBV11-2 to TRBJ2-1; 10 bases align to TRBD2. Trimming at V came to 7 bases and at J to 7 bases, leaving 7 bases not matched to a gene. Germline V CDR1 and CDR2: SGHAT, FQNNGV. The CDR3 is 14 residues long. The CDR3 here is CASILAGAFNEQFF. DNA for the CDR3: TGTGCCAGCATTCTAGCGGGAGCCTTTAATGAGCAGTTCTTC.

This clonotype was picked up many times. The gene calls are TRBV28 and TRBJ1-2; the D is unclear. Trimming left V 5 bases short and J 7 bases short, with 17 bases between. CDR1 and CDR2 (germline): MDHEN, SYDVKM. The CDR3 loop spans 14 amino acids. Here the CDR3 DNA reads TGTGCCAGCAGTAAACCGGGTACTGGGTTTGGCTACACCTTC. It specifies CASSKPGTGFGYTF.

This clonotype was recorded a few times. V and J are TRBV6-1 and TRBJ2-3; 8 bases are shared with TRBD2. From germline, CDR1 is MNHNS and CDR2 SASEGT. J gave up 5 bases and V 5 bases, and 6 bases lay outside the gene matches. The CDR3 covers 14 residues. This CDR3 reads CASSPGLARDTQYF. For the CDR3, the DNA is TGTGCCAGCAGTCCCGGACTAGCTAGAGATACGCAGTATTTT.

At least ten counts were recorded for this clonotype. V gene TRBV20-1 combines with J gene TRBJ1-1; D is unclear. Deletions cut 7 bases from V and 4 bases from J, with 13 bases between. This CDR3 contains 12 residues. Germline V gene data show CDR1 as DFQATT and CDR2 as SNEGSKA (reference sequence). The CDR3 bases are TGCAGTGACTCCCTAATATTCACTGAAGCTTTCTTT. Protein: CSDSLIFTEAFF.

This clonotype was detected many times. The chain couples TRBV28 to TRBJ2-1, with 11 bases that match TRBD2. Trimming removed 6 bases from V and 7 bases from J; junction bases left unmatched: 8. The V gene's germline CDR1 is MDHEN and CDR2 SYDVKM. The CDR3 has 15 residues. The CDR3, as DNA: TGTGCCAGCAGCCCTACTAGCGGGAGTTCAAATGAGCAGTTCTTC. Residues: CASSPTSGSSNEQFF.

The table lists this clonotype with many counts. V gene TRBV5-1 combines with J gene TRBJ2-1; TRBD1 might be the D (6 bases). The germline V gene encodes CDR1 SGHRS and CDR2 YFSETQ. This CDR3 contains 13 residues. Trimming cost V 6 bases and J 3 bases, with 10 bases left between them. The CDR3 bases are TGCGCCAGCAAGGCAGGGGACTACAATGAGCAGTTCTTC. It yields the protein CASKAGDYNEQFF.

This clonotype was seen repeatedly, ten times or more. The chain employs TRBV7-2 and TRBJ2-1; TRBD2 might be the D (6 bases). Trimming removed 2 bases from V and 4 bases from J, with 6 bases in between. CDR1 and CDR2 from the germline V gene are SGHTA and FQGNSA. The CDR3 covers 13 residues. The CDR3 DNA sequence: TGTGCCAGCAGCTTACTAGCGTACAATGAGCAGTTCTTC. It yields the protein CASSLLAYNEQFF.

In this sample, this clonotype turned up many times. The rearrangement uses TRBV20-1 and TRBJ2-3; maybe TRBD2 (6 bases). There are 13 residues in the CDR3. The germline V gene encodes CDR1 DFQATT and CDR2 SNEGSKA (reference sequence). V was trimmed by 0 bases and J by 6 bases, leaving 10 bases between them. CDR3 sequence reads: CSAREGGWDTQYF. The DNA for the CDR3 is TGCAGTGCTAGAGAGGGGGGATGGGATACGCAGTATTTT.

This clonotype has a handful of counts. The DNA of the CDR3 is TGTGCCAGCAGTTTAACCCGCGCTAGCGGGAGGCCCTACAATGAGCAGTTCTTC. Encoded protein: CASSLTRASGRPYNEQFF. V is TRBV27 and J is TRBJ2-1, with TRBD2 identical over 11 bases. Germline CDR1 and CDR2: MNHEY and SMNVEV (reference sequence). The CDR3 is 18 amino acids. V lost 2 bases to trimming and J lost 2 bases; unmatched junction nucleotides: 8.